The source of this T cell receptor (beta chain) is a study of T cells in Graves' hyperthyroidism and ophthalmopathy. This clonotype was seen ten or more times. The antigen is undetermined. V was clipped by 3 bases and J by 1 base; unmatched bases: 3. Germline-derived CDR1 and CDR2 are DFQATT and SNEGSKA (reference sequence). The CDR3 is 14 amino acids. Exclusion of a patient resulted from uncontrolled infection, other autoimmune disease, pregnancy or lactation. What was amplified from RNA transcripts were TCR beta CDR3 regions. Using the HTBI primer set, a first-round RT-PCR was run on the TCR CDR3. Using its own MiXCR run on the multiplex PCR reads, TCRdb lists one record per CDR3 protein. The data show around 380,000 distinct CDR3 sequences, roughly 13% seen once. Broader study findings: Most clonotypes expanded in the thyroid (above 0.001) were also present in blood.

The clonotype originates from a man under 40 with Graves' hyperthyroidism that later progressed to Graves' ophthalmopathy. The V and J genes are TRBV20-1 and TRBJ2-3, with 8 bases identical to TRBD2. Specimen: blood. This CDR3 reads CSASGGARTDTQYF. CDR3 in DNA: TGCAGTGCTAGCGGGGGGGCCCGCACAGATACGCAGTATTTT.